This TCR beta chain was documented in a study of blood T cell repertoires in COVID-19. Looked up from germline, CDR1 is SGHKS and CDR2 is YYEKEE (reference sequence). The CDR3 is made up of 13 amino acids. The ends lost 4 bases at V and 6 bases at J; junction bases unmatched: 3. Some clones are missing from TCRdb's copy, which holds only in-frame ones; the method was immunoSEQ multiplex PCR. The sample lists 400,000 to 550,000 clones, around nine tenths seen once, with over 1.5% in the top ten. The chain carries TRBV5-5 and TRBJ1-4; 7 bases match TRBD1. The sequence was collected from a woman aged 18-29 years with acute COVID-19. Source material: PBMCs or T cells enriched from blood (not recorded which). The CDR3 loop reads CASSPRGYEKLFF. Written as DNA, the CDR3 is TGTGCCAGCAGCCCCAGGGGGTATGAAAAACTGTTTTTT.